Sequencing of this TCR beta chain was carried out in a study of blood T cell repertoires in COVID-19. Study in general: Sample material is recorded as cDNA or gDNA derived from T cells, B-cell-depleted T cells, or PBMCs.

Germline V gene data show CDR1 as SGHTA and CDR2 as FQGNSA. The CDR3 loop spans 15 amino acids. With 5 bases clipped from V and 0 bases from J, the junction kept 5 bases outside the gene matches. The protocol was immunoSEQ multiplex PCR, while the TCRdb copy is restricted to in-frame clones and leaves out a portion. The sample consists of hundreds of thousands of clones, approximately 88% of them appearing once. V gene TRBV7-2 combines with J gene TRBJ2-7; 9 nucleotides line up with TRBD1. The source material was PBMCs or T cells enriched from blood (not recorded which). The sequence derives from a woman aged 18-29 years who had recovered from COVID-19. The DNA of the CDR3 is TGTGCCAGCAGCCGGGACAGGGTAAACTCCTACGAGCAGTACTTC. Its protein is CASSRDRVNSYEQYF.